This T cell receptor (beta chain) was found in a study of shared clonotypes between healthy human individuals. Study-level background: Each donor's CD8 memory used one plate, CD8 naive two, each CD4 subset three. Overall study results and limits: In this cohort, only blood was sampled, and tissue repertoires likely differ.

CDR3 length: 13 residues. Germline CDR1 reads ENHRY; CDR2 reads SYGVKD. Trimming stripped 10 bases from V and 0 bases from J, with 10 bases between. Negatively enriched CD4+ T cells were divided by CD45RA into naive and memory. Clones were sequenced by immunoSEQ multiplex PCR, and TCRdb holds only the in-frame ones, with some missing. The sample includes roughly 1 million clones, around 74% of them seen just once. Notes on this clone: Antigen: not known.

The specimen sequenced was memory CD4+ T cells sorted from blood. The subset was: CD45RA-negative fraction. This receptor was identified in a man aged 18-30 years in good health. The V call is TRBV10-3, the J call TRBJ1-5; possibly TRBD1 for D (5 bases). CDR3 coding DNA: TGTGCCAGTGCAGGGTATAGCAATCAGCCCCAGCATTTT. Translation: CASAGYSNQPQHF.